One sample yielded the 18 T cell receptor beta chains listed below, sequenced in a study of T cell responses to AZD1222 COVID-19 vaccine. Profiled with immunoSEQ multiplex PCR; TCRdb holds only in-frame clones, not every one. The sample records some 150,000 clones, 90% being singletons. The sample was peripheral blood, taken on day 0 of AZD1222 vaccination. These TCRs come from an adult in good health.

The chain recombines TRBV9 with TRBJ2-1, with TRBD2 as a possible D gene (6 bases). The CDR3 sequence is 13 residues long. Deletions cut 1 base from V and 5 bases from J, with 7 bases between. The germline gives CDR1 SGDLS, CDR2 YYNGEE. CDR3 amino acids: CASSVRTNNEQFF. CDR3 bases: TGTGCCAGCAGCGTACGGACTAACAATGAGCAGTTCTTC.

The chain carries TRBV2 and TRBJ2-2; D might be TRBD2 (5 bases). The CDR3 runs to 15 residues. Between the trimmed V and J ends, which lost 0 bases and 6 bases, there was a span of 11 bases. The germline V gene has CDR1 SNHLY and CDR2 FYNNEI. In nucleotides, the CDR3 is TGTGCCAGCAGTGAAGCGCACGGGGTGTCCGGGGAGCTGTTTTTT. Its translation is CASSEAHGVSGELFF.

This rearrangement joins TRBV6-5 to TRBJ1-1; D not certain. Looked up from germline, CDR1 is MNHEY and CDR2 is SVGAGI. Trimming took 7 bases from V and 0 from J, leaving 6 bases between them. The CDR3 is made up of 12 amino acids. CDR3: CASTTMNTEAFF. The CDR3 DNA reads TGTGCCAGCACTACTATGAACACTGAAGCTTTCTTT.

The V gene is TRBV6-5, the J gene TRBJ2-7; a possible D gene is TRBD2 (6 bases). V was cut by 2 bases and J by 2 bases, with 13 bases left in between. This CDR3 spans 15 amino acids. Germline V lookup: CDR1 MNHEY, CDR2 SVGAGI. In nucleotides, the CDR3 is TGTGCCAGCAGTTACCGTGGGGACTCCCCCTACGAGCAGTACTTC. As protein: CASSYRGDSPYEQYF.

The J gene is TRBJ2-2, the V gene TRBV2, with D uncertain. Germline CDR1 is SNHLY and CDR2 is FYNNEI. V lost 11 bases, J lost 5 bases, and 15 bases lay in between. This CDR3 has 13 residues. The CDR3 DNA reads as TGTGCCTCCGGAAAGGGAAGGACCGGGGAGCTGTTTTTT. It encodes CASGKGRTGELFF.

V and J are TRBV5-4 and TRBJ2-1, with 7 bases that match TRBD2. J was trimmed by 7 bases and V by 4 bases; bases with no gene match: 14. The CDR3 has 16 residues. From germline, CDR1 is SGHNT and CDR2 YYREEE (reference sequence). CDR3 in DNA: TGTGCCAGCAGCACCCCCGGGACCCTCGGGGGGAATGAGCAGTTCTTC. Translating it yields CASSTPGTLGGNEQFF.

The rearrangement uses TRBV7-2 and TRBJ1-6; TRBD1 might be the D (6 bases). V was clipped by 5 bases and J by 10 bases, with 18 bases between them. The V gene's germline CDR1 is SGHTA and CDR2 FQGNSA. CDR3 length: 15 amino acids. CDR3 nucleotide sequence: TGTGCCAGCAGCCCCCACAGGGCGGGCGGATCACCCCTCCACTTT. This sequence encodes CASSPHRAGGSPLHF. Full variable domain (missing parts from reference TRBV7-2 and TRBJ1-6): GAGVSQSPSNKVTEKGKDVELRCDPISGHTALYWYRQSLGQGLEFLIYFQGNSAPDKSGLPSDRFSAERTGGSVSTLTIQRTQQEDSAVYLCASSPHRAGGSPLHFGNGTRLTVT.

This rearrangement joins TRBV7-7 to TRBJ2-2; 12 bases are a match to TRBD2. With 5 bases clipped from V and 6 bases from J, the junction kept 7 bases outside the gene matches. The germline V gene has CDR1 SSHAT and CDR2 FNYEAQ (reference sequence). The CDR3 spans 16 residues. CDR3 sequence reads: CASSPLAGGPSGELFF. CDR3 nucleotides: TGTGCCAGCAGCCCGCTAGCGGGAGGGCCGTCCGGGGAGCTGTTTTTT.

This clone was counted once. The same CDR3 is also encoded by other DNA sequences in this sample. The chain carries TRBV10-3 and TRBJ1-3; D is ambiguous. The CDR3 is made up of 11 amino acids. Germline V gives CDR1 ENHRY, CDR2 SYGVKD. Trimming cost V 6 bases and J 4 bases, with 4 bases left between them. The CDR3 sequence: CAISAGNTIYF. The DNA for the CDR3 is TGTGCCATCAGCGCCGGAAACACCATATATTTT.

V and J are TRBV6-6 and TRBJ1-2, with 8 bases identical to TRBD1. CDR3 size: 15 residues. After removal of 4 bases from V and 0 bases from J, the junction contained 4 bases not matched to a gene. Germline values: CDR1 MNHNY, CDR2 SVGAGI (reference sequence). Here the CDR3 reads CASSFPGQANYGYTF. The CDR3 DNA reads as TGTGCCAGCAGTTTTCCGGGACAGGCTAACTATGGCTACACCTTC.

This chain links TRBV5-5 with TRBJ2-3; possible D gene TRBD2, 5 bases. Trimming took off 1 base at V and 6 bases at J, with 12 bases between the two ends. The germline V gene encodes CDR1 SGHKS and CDR2 YYEKEE (reference sequence). The CDR3 totals 14 residues. Written as DNA, the CDR3 is TGTGCCAGCAGCTTGTTTAGTAGCGCTGATACGCAGTATTTT. Translated, it gives CASSLFSSADTQYF.

The V call is TRBV29-1, the J call TRBJ2-7; D is tentatively TRBD1 or TRBD2 (5 bases each). CDR1 SQVTM and CDR2 ANQGSEA come from the germline V gene. Trimming stripped 4 bases from V and 4 bases from J, with 20 bases between. The CDR3 is 15 residues long. The CDR3 DNA reads as TGCAGCGTTGTATGGGGGTTTGATCAGGGATACGAGCAGTACTTC. This codes for CSVVWGFDQGYEQYF.

The genes are TRBV13 and TRBJ2-2, with TRBD1 identical over 8 bases. The ends lost 4 bases at V and 5 bases at J; junction bases unmatched: 9. The CDR3 sequence is 16 residues long. Germline V gene lookup returns CDR1 PRHDT and CDR2 FYEKMQ (reference sequence). CDR3 protein: CASSSTGAMLTGELFF. In DNA, the CDR3 is TGTGCCAGCAGCTCGACAGGGGCGATGTTAACCGGGGAGCTGTTTTTT.

The chain is built from TRBV24-1 and TRBJ2-3, with a weak D call TRBD1 (6 bases). The CDR3 has 16 amino acids. Germline values: CDR1 KGHDR, CDR2 SFDVKD. Trimming cost V 4 bases and J 1 base, with 14 bases left between them. In DNA, the CDR3 is TGTGCCACCAGTGAGTCTGGCAGGGGTGGCACAGATACGCAGTATTTT. Protein product: CATSESGRGGTDTQYF.

V is TRBV6-1 and J is TRBJ1-1; a weak D match, TRBD1 (5 bases). This CDR3 is built from 15 residues. Germline CDR1 is MNHNS and CDR2 is SASEGT. Trimming left V 2 bases short and J 1 base short, with 11 bases between. The CDR3 loop reads CASSEWGRTNTEAFF. The CDR3 region has the DNA TGTGCCAGCAGTGAATGGGGGAGAACGAACACTGAAGCTTTCTTT.

This clone was detected a few times. The CDR3 sequence: CASSFRGQGDGYTF. DNA of the CDR3: TGTGCCAGCAGCTTCCGAGGGCAGGGCGATGGCTACACCTTC. The chain recombines TRBV5-4 with TRBJ1-2, with a weak D call TRBD1 (5 bases). The germline CDR1 and CDR2 sequences are SGHNT and YYREEE (reference sequence). The CDR3 consists of 14 residues. V was trimmed by 2 bases and J by 6 bases, leaving 14 bases between them.

In this sample, this clone turned up a few times. The genes are TRBV30 and TRBJ1-4; D is uncertain. The CDR3 is 12 amino acids. Trimming took off 3 bases at V and 7 bases at J, with 9 bases between the two ends. Germline loops: CDR1 GTSNPN, CDR2 SVGIG (reference sequence). For the CDR3, the DNA is TGTGCCTGGAGGGTGAGGAGTGAAAAACTGTTTTTT. Translation: CAWRVRSEKLFF.

The DNA of the CDR3 is TGTGCCAGCAGTTTTCGCGACAGGGGGCAAGAGACCCAGTACTTC. Residues: CASSFRDRGQETQYF. The V and J genes are TRBV27 and TRBJ2-5; 9 bases fit TRBD1. Looked up from germline, CDR1 is MNHEY and CDR2 is SMNVEV (reference sequence). There are 15 residues in the CDR3. With 3 bases clipped from V and 2 bases from J, the junction kept 4 bases outside the gene matches.